The 16 T cell receptor beta chains reported below all come from one sample, sequenced in a study of shared clonotypes between healthy human individuals. The protocol was immunoSEQ multiplex PCR, while the TCRdb copy is restricted to in-frame clones and leaves out a portion. The data hold a few million clones, with approximately 95% observed a single time. The sample was naive CD4+ T cells from PBMCs. The subset here: CD45RA+ positively selected. The receptors derive from a man between 18 and 35 years old in good health. Some clones in this sample may be carry-over from other donors' samples.

Of note for this clone: The same CDR3 is also encoded by other DNA sequences in this sample. CDR3 residues: CASSLGQGVYEQYF. The DNA for the CDR3 is TGTGCCAGCAGCTTGGGACAGGGAGTCTACGAGCAGTACTTC. The chain couples TRBV7-9 to TRBJ2-7; the match to TRBD1 covers 9 bases. CDR3 length: 14 amino acids. J gave up 3 bases and V 3 bases, and 3 bases lay outside the gene matches. The germline CDR1 and CDR2 sequences are SEHNR and FQNEAQ (reference sequence).

This chain links TRBV5-8 with TRBJ2-4; D is perhaps TRBD1 (5 bases). CDR1 is SGHTS and CDR2 is YDEGEE in the germline V gene. This CDR3 contains 14 residues. V lost 1 base and J 8 bases, leaving 13 bases between the germline ends. CDR3 residues: CASSLSGPTDIQYF. The CDR3 DNA reads as TGTGCCAGCAGCTTGTCAGGGCCAACGGACATTCAGTACTTC. Looking up the rest from reference TRBV5-8 and TRBJ2-4 gives the full variable domain: EAGVTQSPTHLIKTRGQQATLRCSPISGHTSVYWYQQALGLGLQFLLWYDEGEERNRGNFPPRFSGRQFPNYSSELNVNALELEDSALYLCASSLSGPTDIQYFGAGTRLSVL.

The V and J genes are TRBV7-2 and TRBJ1-1; no reliable D call. V was cut by 2 bases and J by 4 bases, with 17 bases left in between. The CDR3 totals 16 residues. Germline CDR1 SGHTA, CDR2 FQGNSA. The CDR3 spells CASSLFSGSGGTEAFF. The CDR3 DNA follows: TGTGCCAGCAGCTTATTCTCCGGGTCGGGTGGCACTGAAGCTTTCTTT.

The chain combines TRBV5-4 with TRBJ2-5; weak D call: TRBD1 (9 bases). Trimming cost V 4 bases and J 5 bases, with 21 bases left between them. The CDR3 is 16 amino acids. CDR1 and CDR2 (germline): SGHNT, YYREEE (reference sequence). In DNA, the CDR3 is TGTGCCAGCAGCCGGGGGGGTACAGGGGGCACTGAGACCCAGTACTTC. Protein product: CASSRGGTGGTETQYF.

V usage is TRBV5-1 and J usage is TRBJ2-5; 12 bases fit TRBD1. The length of the CDR3 is 16 residues. Looked up from germline, CDR1 is SGHRS and CDR2 is YFSETQ. Trimming took 0 bases from V and 5 from J; bases not matched to a gene: 5. The CDR3 protein is CASSLDGTGGRETQYF. The CDR3 DNA follows: TGCGCCAGCAGCTTGGACGGGACAGGGGGCCGGGAGACCCAGTACTTC.

CDR3: CAVREGNLGNTIYF. CDR3 DNA: TGTGCCGTGAGAGAGGGGAATCTCGGAAACACCATATATTTT. J is TRBJ1-3 and V is TRBV19, with a possible D match to TRBD1 (5 bases). The germline V gene encodes CDR1 LNHDA and CDR2 SQIVND (reference sequence). V was trimmed by 11 bases and J by 4 bases, leaving 18 bases between them. This CDR3 contains 14 residues.

The chain links TRBV4-3 to TRBJ1-3; D is ambiguous. Germline CDR1 reads LGHNA; CDR2 reads YSLEER. Trimming removed 0 bases at V and 2 bases at J, with 14 bases between. The CDR3 spans 17 residues. The chain's CDR3 is CASSQDEVGLTGNTIYF. The CDR3 DNA is TGCGCCAGCAGCCAAGATGAGGTTGGGCTCACTGGAAACACCATATATTTT.

V usage is TRBV5-4 and J usage is TRBJ2-7, with D uncertain. The CDR3 length is 12 residues. V was clipped by 4 bases and J by 1 base, with 6 bases between them. The germline V gene has CDR1 SGHNT and CDR2 YYREEE (reference sequence). CDR3 residues: CASSLNSYEQYF. The CDR3 DNA reads TGTGCCAGCAGCCTTAATTCCTACGAGCAGTACTTC.

The chain combines TRBV5-1 with TRBJ2-1; TRBD2 matches at 8 bases. V dropped 5 bases and J dropped 1; count of bases not matched to a gene: 14. Per germline, CDR1 SGHRS and CDR2 YFSETQ. CDR3 length equals 18 residues. The CDR3 DNA reads TGCGCCAGCAGTCCCGCGGGGGGAACCAGACTATCCTACAATGAGCAGTTCTTC. Protein: CASSPAGGTRLSYNEQFF.

The rearrangement uses TRBV5-1 and TRBJ2-5, with TRBD2 identical over 9 bases. The CDR3 has 16 residues. The germline V gene encodes CDR1 SGHRS and CDR2 YFSETQ. Losses at the gene ends were 1 base for V and 2 bases for J; bases not matched to a gene: 6. CDR3 amino acids: CASSLTGTSRQETQYF. In DNA form, the CDR3 reads TGCGCCAGCAGCTTGACCGGGACTAGCAGACAAGAGACCCAGTACTTC.

The gene calls are TRBV6-1 and TRBJ1-5, with 9 positions matching TRBD1. This CDR3 is built from 17 residues. Trimming cost V 4 bases and J 7 bases; bases outside gene matches: 14. Germline lookup yields CDR1 MNHNS and CDR2 SASEGT. The chain's CDR3 is CASSVKFRDRVRQPQHF. The CDR3 DNA reads as TGTGCCAGCAGTGTCAAGTTCCGGGACAGGGTAAGACAGCCCCAGCATTTT.

This chain links TRBV7-2 with TRBJ2-4; possible D gene TRBD1, 5 bases. The ends were cut back, 3 bases at V and 7 bases at J, with 10 bases in the middle. The CDR3 length is 13 residues. From germline, CDR1 is SGHTA and CDR2 FQGNSA. The CDR3 DNA sequence: TGTGCCAGCAGCTTCTCAGGGCCCAACATTCAGTACTTC. Its translation is CASSFSGPNIQYF.

The rearrangement joins TRBV5-1 to TRBJ1-4; the match to TRBD1 covers 9 bases. The J segment lost 7 bases and the V segment lost 4 bases, leaving 8 bases of the junction unmatched. CDR3 length equals 15 residues. Germline values: CDR1 SGHRS, CDR2 YFSETQ. CDR3 sequence reads: CASSPGTGSGEKLFF. The CDR3 nucleotides are TGCGCCAGCAGCCCGGGGACAGGGTCGGGTGAAAAACTGTTTTTT.

J is TRBJ2-7 and V is TRBV7-9, with D perhaps given as TRBD1 or TRBD2 (6 bases each). CDR1 and CDR2 from the germline V gene are SEHNR and FQNEAQ (reference sequence). The V gene lost 3 bases and the J gene lost 5 bases, with 17 bases spanning the gap. The CDR3 has 15 residues. The CDR3 sequence is CASSFATIGGHEQYF. The CDR3 DNA sequence: TGTGCCAGCAGCTTCGCTACCATCGGGGGCCACGAGCAGTACTTC.

The chain joins TRBV7-3 to TRBJ2-5; the match to TRBD2 covers 8 bases. Germline CDR1 and CDR2: SGHTA and FQGTGA. The CDR3 is 16 amino acids. J was trimmed by 5 bases and V by 1 base; bases with no gene match: 9. The CDR3: CASSLRASGSPETQYF. CDR3 DNA sequence: TGTGCCAGCAGCTTAAGGGCGAGCGGGAGTCCCGAGACCCAGTACTTC.

The chain uses TRBV9 and TRBJ2-1; D might be TRBD1 (6 bases). This CDR3 comprises 16 residues. Germline loops: CDR1 SGDLS, CDR2 YYNGEE. V gave up 0 bases and J gave up 5 bases, with 15 bases separating them. The DNA of the CDR3 is TGTGCCAGCAGCGTAGCTTCAGGGGTTTACCACAATGAGCAGTTCTTC. This encodes CASSVASGVYHNEQFF.